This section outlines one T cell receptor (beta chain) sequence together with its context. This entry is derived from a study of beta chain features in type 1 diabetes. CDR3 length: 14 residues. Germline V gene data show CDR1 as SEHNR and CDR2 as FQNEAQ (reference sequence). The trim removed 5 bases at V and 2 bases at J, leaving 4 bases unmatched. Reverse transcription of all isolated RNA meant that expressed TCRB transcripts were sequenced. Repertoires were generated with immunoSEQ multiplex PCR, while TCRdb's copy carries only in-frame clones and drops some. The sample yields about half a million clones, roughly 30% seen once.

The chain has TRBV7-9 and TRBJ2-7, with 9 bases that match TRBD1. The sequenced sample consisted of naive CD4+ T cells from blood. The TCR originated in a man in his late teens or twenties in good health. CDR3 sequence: CASSTRQGAYEQYF. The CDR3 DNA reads TGTGCCAGCAGCACCCGACAGGGGGCCTACGAGCAGTACTTC.